Below, 22 T cell receptor beta chains from the same sample are listed, as sequenced in a study of response to subunit inactivated influenza vaccine. MiXCR, applied by TCRdb to the RT-PCR reads, yields one record per CDR3 protein. The table has about 520,000 distinct CDR3 sequences, more than 7% seen once. Sequencing was performed on PBMCs from blood, taken roughly 24 months after vaccination. The source is a man in his fifties or sixties who received an inactivated influenza vaccine.

The chain links TRBV2 to TRBJ2-2; D gene ambiguous. The CDR3 runs to 14 residues. CDR1 is SNHLY and CDR2 is FYNNEI in the germline V gene. Trimming stripped 7 bases from V and 4 bases from J, with 13 bases between. The CDR3 sequence is CASKRESPTGELFF. The CDR3 DNA sequence: TGTGCCAGCAAAAGAGAAAGCCCCACCGGGGAGCTGTTTTTT.

This clonotype has at least ten counts. V is TRBV9 and J is TRBJ2-3, with 7 bases matching TRBD2. V was pared by 4 bases and J by 5 bases, with 16 bases of the junction left unmatched. CDR1 SGDLS and CDR2 YYNGEE come from the germline V gene. CDR3 length: 17 residues. For the CDR3, the DNA is TGTGCCAGCAGCCTCCGTGGTAGCGGGCGGGGAGGAGATACGCAGTATTTT. Protein product: CASSLRGSGRGGDTQYF.

This rearrangement joins TRBV12-3 or TRBV12-4 to TRBJ2-1; 12 nucleotides align to TRBD1. This CDR3 comprises 17 residues. V trimming: 5 bases; J trimming: 7 bases; junction bases outside the gene matches: 12. DNA for the CDR3: TGTGCCAGCAGTCGAGCGAGCCGGGACAGGGGGCCAAATGAGCAGTTCTTC. This encodes CASSRASRDRGPNEQFF.

This clonotype occurred a few times. A much larger clone lies a single base off, so this may be a read error. The chain recombines TRBV12-3 or TRBV12-4 with TRBJ2-7, with D unresolved. This CDR3 is 11 amino acids long. Trimming pared 5 bases from V and 2 bases from J, leaving 4 bases between. In DNA, the CDR3 is TGTGCCAGCAGTCCCCCCTACGAGCAGTACTTC. This gives the protein CASSPPYEQYF.

This clonotype was picked up many times. Germline is not matched at one junction end, which may reflect a read error. V and J are TRBV15 and TRBJ2-4; D is tentatively TRBD1 or TRBD2 (6 bases each). The V gene's germline CDR1 is LNHNV and CDR2 YYDKDF (reference sequence). This CDR3 is 16 amino acids long. CDR3 in DNA: TGTGCCACCAGCAGAGATCCCCCCTGGAAGGGGGAGGTTTTGCACTTC. Amino acid sequence: CATSRDPPWKGEVLHF.

This clonotype was counted ten times or more. This chain uses TRBV6-2 or TRBV6-3 with TRBJ2-7; 10 nucleotides line up with TRBD1. The V gene end was trimmed by 4 bases and the J gene end by 3 bases; junction bases not matched to a gene: 0. This CDR3 region has 13 residues. The V gene's germline CDR1 is MNHEY and CDR2 SVGEGT. The CDR3 nucleotides read TGTGCCAGCAGTTGGACAGGGGGCTACGAGCAGTACTTC. Encoded protein: CASSWTGGYEQYF.

V gene TRBV7-9 combines with J gene TRBJ1-1; a possible D gene is TRBD1 (6 bases). The ends were cut back, 6 bases at V and 2 bases at J, with 16 bases in the middle. The CDR3 covers 15 residues. CDR1 SEHNR and CDR2 FQNEAQ come from the germline V gene (reference sequence). This CDR3 reads CASRSVRTENTEAFF. The CDR3 coding sequence is TGTGCCAGCAGATCCGTCCGGACAGAAAACACTGAAGCTTTCTTT.

This clonotype was detected only a few times. V and J are TRBV20-1 and TRBJ1-5, with a weak D call TRBD1 (5 bases). The CDR3 totals 15 residues. V was trimmed by 0 bases and J by 3 bases, leaving 12 bases between them. Germline V gene data show CDR1 as DFQATT and CDR2 as SNEGSKA (reference sequence). The CDR3 region is CSARDPGGDNQPQHF. As DNA, the CDR3 is TGCAGTGCTAGAGATCCTGGAGGGGACAATCAGCCCCAGCATTTT.

With respect to this clonotype: Possible read error: a much larger clone is one base away. The chain links TRBV7-9 to TRBJ2-3; TRBD2 might be the D (5 bases). This CDR3 spans 16 amino acids. The germline CDR1 and CDR2 sequences are SEHNR and FQNEAQ (reference sequence). Deletions cut 1 base from V and 2 bases from J, with 13 bases between. CDR3 sequence (DNA): TGTGCCAGCAGCTTAGGATCAGCGGCGGCCACAGATACGCAGTATTTT. Its protein product is CASSLGSAAATDTQYF. Supplemented by reference TRBV7-9 and TRBJ2-3, the full variable domain reads DTGVSQNPRHKITKRGQNVTFRCDPISEHNRLYWYRQTLGQGPEFLTYFQNEAQLEKSRLLSDRFSAERPKGSFSTLEIQRTEQGDSAMYLCASSLGSAAATDTQYFGPGTRLTVL.

This clonotype has a handful of counts. V is TRBV7-2 and J is TRBJ2-5, with TRBD2 identical over 9 bases. The CDR3 is 16 residues long. Germline assignment: CDR1 SGHTA and CDR2 FQGNSA. V shed 1 base, J shed 5 bases, and the junction held 8 bases outside the gene matches. CDR3 in amino acids: CASSLDGSGGWETQYF. The CDR3 coding sequence is TGTGCCAGCAGCTTAGACGGTAGCGGGGGTTGGGAGACCCAGTACTTC.

This clonotype was seen a few times. This chain connects TRBV20-1 to TRBJ1-5; 8 nucleotides match TRBD1. The CDR3 contains 14 residues. V shed 5 bases, J shed 6 bases, and the junction held 9 bases outside the gene matches. Germline lookup yields CDR1 DFQATT and CDR2 SNEGSKA (reference sequence). CDR3 in amino acids: CSAVPGQGIQPQHF. The CDR3 nucleotides read TGCAGTGCTGTACCCGGACAGGGTATTCAGCCCCAGCATTTT.

This clonotype was seen ten or more times. The chain is built from TRBV4-3 and TRBJ2-7, with D possibly matching TRBD1 (6 bases). Deletions cut 4 bases from V and 9 bases from J, with 16 bases between. The CDR3 extends over 13 amino acids. Germline V gene lookup returns CDR1 LGHNA and CDR2 YSLEER. The CDR3 protein is CASSLKTGTVQYF. The CDR3, as DNA: TGCGCCAGCAGCCTAAAGACAGGTACCGTGCAGTACTTC.

The table lists this clonotype with a few counts. The gene calls are TRBV7-8 and TRBJ1-5, with TRBD1 as a possible D gene (6 bases). The CDR3 is 19 residues long. The ends were cut back, 2 bases at V and 1 base at J, with 21 bases in the middle. Germline CDR1 SGHVS, CDR2 FQNEAQ. Here the CDR3 DNA reads TGTGCCAGCAGCTTAAAACCCCGAGCCGGGGGGCGAAGCAATCAGCCCCAGCATTTT. Translated, it gives CASSLKPRAGGRSNQPQHF.

This clonotype was detected many times. The chain links TRBV11-2 to TRBJ2-2, with D tentatively TRBD2 (6 bases). The CDR3 covers 16 residues. The germline CDR1 and CDR2 sequences are SGHAT and FQNNGV. V shed 5 bases and J shed 6 bases, with 19 bases lying between them. CDR3 sequence reads: CASSLKRVLAAGELFF. CDR3 sequence (DNA): TGTGCCAGCAGCCTCAAGAGGGTTTTAGCGGCCGGGGAGCTGTTTTTT.

The chain recombines TRBV12-3 or TRBV12-4 with TRBJ1-2, with D uncertain. The CDR3 totals 11 residues. The germline V and J ends were trimmed by 6 bases and 7 bases, with 9 bases remaining between them. CDR3 nucleotide sequence: TGTGCCAGCAGGTGGACTGGTGGCTACACCTTC. It yields the protein CASRWTGGYTF.

This clonotype was seen only a few times. The chain combines TRBV5-1 with TRBJ2-1; D uncertain. V was trimmed by 0 bases and J by 4 bases, leaving 11 bases between them. The CDR3 extends over 15 amino acids. Germline CDR1 is SGHRS and CDR2 is YFSETQ. The CDR3 sequence is CASSLAVGPYNEQFF. CDR3 in DNA: TGCGCCAGCAGCTTGGCGGTCGGGCCATACAATGAGCAGTTCTTC.

This clonotype was found many times. This chain uses TRBV5-1 with TRBJ1-5; D not certain. The V gene's germline CDR1 is SGHRS and CDR2 YFSETQ. V lost 0 bases and J 2 bases, leaving 9 bases between the germline ends. This CDR3 has 15 residues. This CDR3 reads CASSLGGERNQPQHF. CDR3 nucleotides: TGCGCCAGCAGCTTGGGAGGTGAGCGCAATCAGCCCCAGCATTTT.

V gene TRBV27 combines with J gene TRBJ2-7; 10 bases agree with TRBD2. V dropped 4 bases and J dropped 3; count of bases not matched to a gene: 3. This CDR3 region has 14 residues. Per germline, CDR1 MNHEY and CDR2 SMNVEV (reference sequence). This chain's CDR3 is CASSSLAGNYEQYF. DNA of the CDR3: TGTGCCAGCAGTTCACTAGCGGGGAACTACGAGCAGTACTTC.

In its sample, this clonotype was seen many times. The rearrangement uses TRBV5-1 and TRBJ2-1, with TRBD2 matching over 8 bases. Germline CDR1 is SGHRS and CDR2 is YFSETQ. The CDR3 length is 17 residues. J gave up 4 bases and V 4 bases, and 13 bases lay outside the gene matches. The CDR3 nucleotides read TGCGCCAGCAGCCTGAGTGGAAGCGGGGGACCTTACAATGAGCAGTTCTTC. This encodes CASSLSGSGGPYNEQFF.

This clonotype was seen repeatedly, ten times or more. This rearrangement joins TRBV6-1 to TRBJ1-2; D unclear. The CDR3 runs to 12 residues. Germline CDR1 reads MNHNS; CDR2 reads SASEGT. The germline V and J ends were trimmed by 2 bases and 4 bases, with 5 bases remaining between them. The CDR3 DNA sequence: TGTGCCAGCAGTGAATATGGCTATGGCTACACCTTC. This translates into CASSEYGYGYTF.

The chain carries TRBV20-1 and TRBJ1-1; TRBD1 agrees at 11 bases. The trim removed 5 bases at V and 8 bases at J, leaving 4 bases unmatched. This CDR3 contains 12 residues. The germline CDR1 and CDR2 sequences are DFQATT and SNEGSKA (reference sequence). The chain's CDR3 is CSAGQGAGEAFF. The CDR3 DNA sequence: TGCAGTGCTGGACAGGGGGCGGGGGAAGCTTTCTTT.

This clonotype was counted a few times. V gene TRBV7-9 combines with J gene TRBJ2-7, with D possibly TRBD2 on 6 matching bases. Trimming removed 4 bases from V and 3 bases from J, with 13 bases in between. CDR1 is SEHNR and CDR2 is FQNEAQ in the germline V gene (reference sequence). The CDR3 extends over 14 amino acids. CDR3 DNA: TGTGCCAGCAGCTCTGCTGGGAGGAACTACGAGCAGTACTTC. It translates to CASSSAGRNYEQYF. Combining the CDR3 with reference TRBV7-9 and TRBJ2-7 gives the whole variable domain DTGVSQNPRHKITKRGQNVTFRCDPISEHNRLYWYRQTLGQGPEFLTYFQNEAQLEKSRLLSDRFSAERPKGSFSTLEIQRTEQGDSAMYLCASSSAGRNYEQYFGPGTRLTVT.